Sequencing of this T cell receptor beta chain was carried out in a study of PD-L1 blockade in urothelial cancer. Time point here: pretreatment peripheral blood. Profiled with immunoSEQ multiplex PCR; TCRdb holds only in-frame clones, not every one. Among 130,000 or so clones, less than 85% were seen once, and the ten largest hold 3% to 4%. The CDR3 extends over 18 amino acids. Trimming took 1 base from V and 4 from J; bases not matched to a gene: 13. CDR1 is SGHTA, CDR2 FQGNSA, per germline. This TCR came from a man aged 50 or older with urothelial cancer. The chain couples TRBV7-2 to TRBJ2-5, with TRBD2 matching 9 bases. Sequencing used PBMCs, obtained around atezolizumab (anti-PD-L1) treatment. The CDR3 here is CASSLEGLAFESRETQYF. The CDR3 DNA reads TGTGCCAGCAGCTTAGAGGGACTAGCATTTGAATCGCGAGAGACCCAGTACTTC.